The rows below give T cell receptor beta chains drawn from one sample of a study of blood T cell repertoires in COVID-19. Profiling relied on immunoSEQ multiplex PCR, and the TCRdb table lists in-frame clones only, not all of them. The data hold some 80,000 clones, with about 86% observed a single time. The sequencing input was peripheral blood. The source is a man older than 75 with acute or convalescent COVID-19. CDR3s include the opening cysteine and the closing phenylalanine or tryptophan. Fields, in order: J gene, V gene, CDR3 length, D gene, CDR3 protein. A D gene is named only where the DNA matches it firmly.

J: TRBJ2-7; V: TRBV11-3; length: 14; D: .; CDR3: CASSLDGDSYEQYF
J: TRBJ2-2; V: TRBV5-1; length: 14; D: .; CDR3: CASSPDTHTGELFF
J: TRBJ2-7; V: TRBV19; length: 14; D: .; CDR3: CASSIDRYSYEQYF
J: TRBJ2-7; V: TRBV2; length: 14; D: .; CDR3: CASSPGAGDREQYF
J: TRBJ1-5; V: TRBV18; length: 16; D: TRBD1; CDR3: CASSFGQGAGNQPQHF
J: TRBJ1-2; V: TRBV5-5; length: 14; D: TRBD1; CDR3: CASSSTGGAVGYTF
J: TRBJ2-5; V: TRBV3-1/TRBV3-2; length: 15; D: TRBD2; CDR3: CASSSGLAGGDPQYF
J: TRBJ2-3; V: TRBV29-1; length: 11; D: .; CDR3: CSVSQADTQYF
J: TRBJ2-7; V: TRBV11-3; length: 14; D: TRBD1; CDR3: CASSLAGGTYEQYF
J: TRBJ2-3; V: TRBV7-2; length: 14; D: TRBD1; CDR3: CASSMTGGADTQYF
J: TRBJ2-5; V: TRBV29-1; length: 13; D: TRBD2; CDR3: CSGEGTPGETQYF
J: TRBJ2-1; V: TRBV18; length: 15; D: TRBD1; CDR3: CASSPLGQVYNEQFF
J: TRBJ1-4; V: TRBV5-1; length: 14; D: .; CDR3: CASSVTTTNEKLFF
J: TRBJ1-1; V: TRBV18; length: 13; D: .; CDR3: CASSPNMNTEAFF
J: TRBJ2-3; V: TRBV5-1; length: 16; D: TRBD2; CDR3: CASSYASGASTDTQYF
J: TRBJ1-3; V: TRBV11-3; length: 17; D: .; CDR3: CASSLGVITYSGNTIYF
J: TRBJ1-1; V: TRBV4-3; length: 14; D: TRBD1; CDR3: CASSQGDRGLEAFF
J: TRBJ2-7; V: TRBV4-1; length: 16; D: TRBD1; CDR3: CASSQRSGTGDYEQYF
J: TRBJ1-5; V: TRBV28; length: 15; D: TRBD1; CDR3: CASSFRTRGEQPQHF
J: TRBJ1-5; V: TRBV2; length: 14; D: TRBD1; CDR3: CASSIEGAHQPQHF
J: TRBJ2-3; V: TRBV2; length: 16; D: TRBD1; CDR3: CASSSWTGQETDTQYF
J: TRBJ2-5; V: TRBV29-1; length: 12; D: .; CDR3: CSVGHTQETQYF
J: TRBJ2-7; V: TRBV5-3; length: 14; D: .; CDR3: CARSLGGRFYEQYF
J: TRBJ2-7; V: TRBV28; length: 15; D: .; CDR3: CASRPWAGVSYEQYF
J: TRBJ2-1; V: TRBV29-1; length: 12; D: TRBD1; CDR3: CSVDRANNEQFF
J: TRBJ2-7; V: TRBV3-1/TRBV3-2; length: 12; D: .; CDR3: CASSRTGEEQYF
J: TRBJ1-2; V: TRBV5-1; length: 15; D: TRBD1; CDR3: CASSLAAGTAYGYTF
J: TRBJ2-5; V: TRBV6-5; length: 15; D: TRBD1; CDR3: CASSYSTGVGETQYF
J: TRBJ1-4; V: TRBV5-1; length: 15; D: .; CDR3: CASSLDRPLEGKLFF
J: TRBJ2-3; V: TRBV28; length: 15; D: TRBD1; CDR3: CASSRPGQNTDTQYF
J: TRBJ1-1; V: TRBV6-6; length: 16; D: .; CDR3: CASSYSAAALNTEAFF
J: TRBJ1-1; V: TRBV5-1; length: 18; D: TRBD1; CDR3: CASSVRDRGMRENTEAFF
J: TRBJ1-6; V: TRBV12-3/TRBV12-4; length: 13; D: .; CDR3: CASSRADSDPLHF
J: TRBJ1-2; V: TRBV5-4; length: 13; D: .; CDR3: CASSPDSNYGYTF
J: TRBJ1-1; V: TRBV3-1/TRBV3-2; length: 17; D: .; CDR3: CASSQESRVTRHTEAFF
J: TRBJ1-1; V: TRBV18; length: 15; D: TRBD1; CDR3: CASSPLGQGDTEAFF
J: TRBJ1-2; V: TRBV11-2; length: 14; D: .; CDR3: CASSFAELNYGYTF
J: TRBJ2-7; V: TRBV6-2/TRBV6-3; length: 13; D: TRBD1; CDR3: CASSYRGPYEQYF
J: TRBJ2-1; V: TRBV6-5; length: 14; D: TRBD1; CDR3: CASSYGTGNNEQFF
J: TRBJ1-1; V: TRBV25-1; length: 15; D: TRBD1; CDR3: CASSVTGTAGGQAFF
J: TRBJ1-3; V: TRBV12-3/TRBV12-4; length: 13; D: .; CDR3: CASSFAGADTIYF
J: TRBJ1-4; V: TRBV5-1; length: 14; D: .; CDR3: CASSLVEDNEKLFF
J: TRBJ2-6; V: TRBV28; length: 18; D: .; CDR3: CASSLGGFYVSGANVLTF
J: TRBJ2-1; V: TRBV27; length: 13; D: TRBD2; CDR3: CASGTRTYNEQFF
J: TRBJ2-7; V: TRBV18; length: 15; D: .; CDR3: CASSPRIALSYEQYF
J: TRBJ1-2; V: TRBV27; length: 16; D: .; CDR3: CASTFYPPRSNYGYTF
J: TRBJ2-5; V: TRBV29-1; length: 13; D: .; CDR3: CSVEIGREETQYF
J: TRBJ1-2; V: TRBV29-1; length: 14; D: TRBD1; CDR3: CSAGQGWRSYGYTF
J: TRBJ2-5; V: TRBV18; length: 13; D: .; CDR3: CASSPGQQETQYF
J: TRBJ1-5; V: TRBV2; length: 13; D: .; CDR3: CASSGSQGRPQHF
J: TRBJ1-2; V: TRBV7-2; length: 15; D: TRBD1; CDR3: CASSLGRDRIYGYTF
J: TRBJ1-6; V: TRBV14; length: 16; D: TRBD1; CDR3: CASSQETGANNSPLHF
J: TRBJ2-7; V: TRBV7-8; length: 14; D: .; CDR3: CASSRNRDSYEQYF
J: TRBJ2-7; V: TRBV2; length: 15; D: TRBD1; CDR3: CASSGRGQGKNEQYF
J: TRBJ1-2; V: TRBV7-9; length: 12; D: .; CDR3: CASSQAYYGYTF